These 16 T cell receptor beta chains were sequenced from one sample in a study of cytomegalovirus exposure and HLA in healthy donors. 13 Jbeta primers and 60 Vbeta primers were used for the PCR. This table comes from immunoSEQ multiplex PCR, and its TCRdb copy is limited to in-frame clones, with some not included. The sample has about 190,000 clones, more than 70% seen once. Material for sequencing was PBMCs. The source is a young man in good health and CMV-seropositive.

V is TRBV7-8 and J is TRBJ2-7; TRBD1 matches at 9 bases. CDR1 is SGHVS and CDR2 is FQNEAQ in the germline V gene. After removal of 5 bases from V and 0 bases from J, the junction contained 5 bases not matched to a gene. This CDR3 is 15 amino acids long. CDR3 sequence (DNA): TGTGCCAGCAGCCGCGGGACAGGGAGCTCCTACGAGCAGTACTTC. It specifies CASSRGTGSSYEQYF. The full variable domain, rest sourced from reference TRBV7-8 and TRBJ2-7, is GAGVSQSPRYKVAKRGQDVALRCDPISGHVSLFWYQQALGQGPEFLTYFQNEAQLDKSGLPSDRFFAERPEGSVSTLKIQRTQQEDSAVYLCASSRGTGSSYEQYFGPGTRLTVT.

The chain joins TRBV28 to TRBJ1-5; D might be TRBD1 (5 bases). The ends were cut back, 11 bases at V and 4 bases at J, with 18 bases in the middle. This CDR3 is 14 amino acids long. Germline V gene sequence: CDR1 MDHEN, CDR2 SYDVKM. CDR3 bases: TGTGCCTGCAACCAAAGGGGAGGGAATCAGCCCCAGCATTTT. It is translated as CACNQRGGNQPQHF.

This chain joins TRBV7-2 and TRBJ2-2, with no clear D. Trimming took off 7 bases at V and 3 bases at J, with 6 bases between the two ends. The CDR3 is made up of 12 amino acids. Germline V gene sequence: CDR1 SGHTA, CDR2 FQGNSA. CDR3 loop: CASTQYTGELFF. CDR3 sequence (DNA): TGTGCCAGCACCCAGTACACCGGGGAGCTGTTTTTT.

The chain couples TRBV7-8 to TRBJ2-1; 16 bases match TRBD2. Germline V gene sequence: CDR1 SGHVS, CDR2 FQNEAQ. Trimming removed 0 bases from V and 3 bases from J; junction bases left unmatched: 2. This CDR3 is built from 18 residues. Here the CDR3 DNA reads TGTGCCAGCAGCTTAGCGGGACTAGCGGGGGGGCTCTACAATGAGCAGTTCTTC. Its translation: CASSLAGLAGGLYNEQFF.

The chain combines TRBV7-2 with TRBJ1-1; 8 nucleotides align to TRBD1. From germline, CDR1 is SGHTA and CDR2 FQGNSA. The CDR3 covers 15 residues. After removal of 2 bases from V and 0 bases from J, the junction contained 2 bases not matched to a gene. CDR3 amino acids: CASSLRTGMNTEAFF. CDR3 DNA sequence: TGTGCCAGCAGCTTACGGACAGGGATGAACACTGAAGCTTTCTTT.

To note about this clone: The junction departs from germline at one end; a sequencing error may be responsible. V is TRBV7-9 and J is TRBJ1-6; D remains ambiguous. This CDR3 contains 13 residues. Germline V CDR1 and CDR2: SEHNR, FQNEAQ (reference sequence). CDR3 amino acids: CSSSPPFDSPLHF. CDR3 nucleotide sequence: TGTTCCAGCAGCCCCCCTTTCGATTCACCCCTCCACTTT.

V usage is TRBV7-8 and J usage is TRBJ2-7; 7 positions match TRBD2. After removal of 3 bases from V and 1 base from J, the junction contained 6 bases not matched to a gene. Germline CDR1 reads SGHVS; CDR2 reads FQNEAQ. This CDR3 comprises 15 residues. The CDR3 protein is CASSLRASGSYEQYF. The CDR3 DNA reads as TGTGCCAGCAGCTTGAGGGCTAGCGGTTCCTACGAGCAGTACTTC.

V gene TRBV7-9 combines with J gene TRBJ2-7; 7 bases are shared with TRBD1. Germline trimming cut 5 bases from V and 1 base from J; bases unmatched to any gene: 5. Germline V gene data show CDR1 as SEHNR and CDR2 as FQNEAQ (reference sequence). This CDR3 spans 14 amino acids. The CDR3 spells CASSQLTGSYEQYF. In nucleotides, the CDR3 is TGTGCCAGCAGCCAGCTGACAGGGTCCTACGAGCAGTACTTC.

The chain links TRBV5-6 to TRBJ2-5; D unclear. CDR1 is SGHDT, CDR2 YYEEEE, per germline. V lost 4 bases and J 5 bases, leaving 12 bases between the germline ends. This CDR3 has 13 amino acids. CDR3 bases: TGTGCCAGCAGCATGACTGAGAGGGAGACCCAGTACTTC. Translating gives CASSMTERETQYF.

CDR3: CASRETGGKNIQYF. CDR3 coding DNA: TGTGCCAGCAGAGAAACAGGGGGTAAAAACATTCAGTACTTC. The rearrangement uses TRBV28 and TRBJ2-4; TRBD1 agrees at 8 bases. Trimming took 6 bases from V and 4 from J; bases not matched to a gene: 5. The CDR3 loop spans 14 amino acids. Germline V gene lookup returns CDR1 MDHEN and CDR2 SYDVKM.

This chain uses TRBV2 with TRBJ1-1; D is unresolved. Deletions cut 10 bases from V and 6 bases from J, with 15 bases between. Germline V CDR1 and CDR2: SNHLY, FYNNEI. The CDR3 has 12 residues. CDR3 nucleotides: TGTGCCACCCATAGTGGTATAGCTGAAGCTTTCTTT. Its protein is CATHSGIAEAFF.

V and J are TRBV2 and TRBJ2-7; D is perhaps TRBD2 (5 bases). The CDR3 has 12 amino acids. Germline V gives CDR1 SNHLY, CDR2 FYNNEI. Trimming cost V 8 bases and J 4 bases, with 12 bases left between them. CDR3 coding DNA: TGTGCCAGCGCTCGTCGGGATTACGAGCAGTACTTC. Translating gives CASARRDYEQYF.

For this clone: Compared with germline, one end of the junction differs, possibly owing to a read error. The chain uses TRBV7-7 and TRBJ1-5, with 11 bases aligning to TRBD1. The CDR3 runs to 15 residues. The germline gives CDR1 SSHAT, CDR2 FNYEAQ (reference sequence). The CDR3 region has the DNA TGTGCTAGCAGCTTCCAGAGGGACAGGGGGCAGCCCCAGCATTTT. Encoded protein: CASSFQRDRGQPQHF.

This clone was recorded once. This rearrangement joins TRBV7-6 to TRBJ1-6, with D possibly matching TRBD1 (5 bases). The CDR3 loop spans 13 amino acids. Germline V gene sequence: CDR1 SGHVS, CDR2 FNYEAQ. V shed 4 bases and J shed 10 bases, with 11 bases lying between them. The CDR3 region is CASSSTRVSPLHF. The CDR3 DNA follows: TGTGCCAGCAGCTCCACCAGGGTCTCACCCCTCCACTTT.

The chain has TRBV27 and TRBJ2-7, with 8 bases matching TRBD2. CDR1 is MNHEY, CDR2 SMNVEV, per germline (reference sequence). V trimming: 7 bases; J trimming: 3 bases; junction bases outside the gene matches: 8. CDR3 length: 14 amino acids. The CDR3 DNA is TGTGCCAGCACCGTGGCGGGGGGCTACTACGAGCAGTACTTC. Translation: CASTVAGGYYEQYF.

CDR3 nucleotide sequence: TGCGCCAGCAGCCAAGGTCAGGGGGCCTACGAGCAGTACTTC. Protein: CASSQGQGAYEQYF. The V gene is TRBV4-3, the J gene TRBJ2-5; TRBD1 agrees at 7 bases. TRBJ2-7 matches the DNA end more closely, so the J call is doubtful. This CDR3 spans 14 amino acids. Germline-derived CDR1 and CDR2 are LGHNA and YSLEER.